The present T cell receptor (beta chain) was sequenced within a study of cytomegalovirus exposure and HLA in healthy donors. At the level of the study: A preliminary data release comprised 80 million to 95 million unique TCRs obtained from HLA-typed donors.

This clone was observed a handful of times. Antigen specificity is unknown. Vbeta (60) and Jbeta (13) primers were used in the PCR. Clones were read by immunoSEQ multiplex PCR, and TCRdb kept only the in-frame ones, dropping some. The sample gives some 110,000 clones, about four fifths of which show up once; around 4.9% is in the top ten. V trimming: 0 bases; J trimming: 10 bases; junction bases outside the gene matches: 6. The CDR3 has 15 residues. Germline CDR1 MNHEY, CDR2 SMNVEV (reference sequence). General study findings and limits: TCR beta V- and J-gene trimming was later associated with a missense DCLRE1C variant. Roughly uniform sequencing depth across donors was assumed, possibly incorrectly. As confirmed in vitro, three CMV-associated chains were specific for CMV antigens.

This sequence joins TRBV27 and TRBJ1-6; 7 bases map to TRBD1. This TCR was sampled from a man aged 25 to 40 in good health and CMV-seropositive. Sequenced: PBMCs. CDR3 amino acids: CASSLSKGAGSPLHF. The CDR3 coding sequence is TGTGCCAGCAGTTTATCGAAGGGGGCAGGATCACCCCTCCACTTT.